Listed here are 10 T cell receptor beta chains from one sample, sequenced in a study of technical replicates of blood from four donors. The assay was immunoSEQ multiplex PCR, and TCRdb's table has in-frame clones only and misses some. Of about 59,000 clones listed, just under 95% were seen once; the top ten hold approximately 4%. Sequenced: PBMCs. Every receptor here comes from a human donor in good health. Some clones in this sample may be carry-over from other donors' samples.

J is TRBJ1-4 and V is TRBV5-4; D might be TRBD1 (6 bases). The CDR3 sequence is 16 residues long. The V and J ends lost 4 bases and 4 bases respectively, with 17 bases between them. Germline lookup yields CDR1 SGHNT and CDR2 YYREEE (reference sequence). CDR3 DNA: TGTGCCAGCAGCCAAGGAGCAGGGGAGCTTAATGAAAAACTGTTTTTT. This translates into CASSQGAGELNEKLFF.

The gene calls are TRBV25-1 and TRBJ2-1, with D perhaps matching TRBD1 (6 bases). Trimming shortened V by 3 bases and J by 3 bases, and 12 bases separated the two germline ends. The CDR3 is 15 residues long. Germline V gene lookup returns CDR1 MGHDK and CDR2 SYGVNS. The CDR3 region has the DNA TGTGCCAGCAGTGAGGCCGGACAGCACTACAATGAGCAGTTCTTC. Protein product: CASSEAGQHYNEQFF. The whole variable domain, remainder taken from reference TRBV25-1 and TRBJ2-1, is EADIYQTPRYLVIGTGKKITLECSQTMGHDKMYWYQQDPGMELHLIHYSYGVNSTEKGDLSSESTVSRIRTEHFPLTLESARPSHTSQYLCASSEAGQHYNEQFFGPGTRLTVL.

The CDR3 loop reads CARSAGHQPQHF. The CDR3 DNA follows: TGTGCCAGAAGCGCGGGACATCAGCCCCAGCATTTT. This chain joins TRBV7-5 and TRBJ1-5. TRBV7-5 is recorded as a pseudogene. The CDR3 sequence is 12 residues long.

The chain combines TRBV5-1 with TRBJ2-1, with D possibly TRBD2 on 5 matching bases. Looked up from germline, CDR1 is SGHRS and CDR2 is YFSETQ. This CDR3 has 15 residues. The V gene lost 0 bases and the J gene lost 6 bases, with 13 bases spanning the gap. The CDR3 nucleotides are TGCGCCAGCAGCTTGGGAGCGGTCGTTAGCAATGAGCAGTTCTTC. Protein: CASSLGAVVSNEQFF. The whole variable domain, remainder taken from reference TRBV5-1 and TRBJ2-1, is KAGVTQTPRYLIKTRGQQVTLSCSPISGHRSVSWYQQTPGQGLQFLFEYFSETQRNKGNFPGRFSGRQFSNSRSEMNVSTLELGDSALYLCASSLGAVVSNEQFFGPGTRLTVL.

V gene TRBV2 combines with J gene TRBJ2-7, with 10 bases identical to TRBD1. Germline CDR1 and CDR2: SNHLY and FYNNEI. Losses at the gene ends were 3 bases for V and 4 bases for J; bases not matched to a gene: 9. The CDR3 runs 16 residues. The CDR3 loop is CASSDPGQGVRYEQYF. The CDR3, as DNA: TGTGCCAGCAGTGATCCTGGACAGGGGGTCCGATACGAGCAGTACTTC.

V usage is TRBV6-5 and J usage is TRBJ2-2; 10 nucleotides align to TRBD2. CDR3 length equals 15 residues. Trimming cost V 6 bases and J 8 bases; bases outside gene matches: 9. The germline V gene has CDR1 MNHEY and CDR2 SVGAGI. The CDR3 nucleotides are TGTGCCAGCAGACCGGCTAGCGGGGGTATGGGGGAGCTGTTTTTT. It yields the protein CASRPASGGMGELFF.

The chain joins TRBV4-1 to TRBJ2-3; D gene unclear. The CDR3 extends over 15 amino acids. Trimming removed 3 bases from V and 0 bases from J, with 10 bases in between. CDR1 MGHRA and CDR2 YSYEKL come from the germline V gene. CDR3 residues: CASSQGSLSTDTQYF. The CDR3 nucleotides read TGCGCCAGCAGCCAGGGTTCACTAAGCACAGATACGCAGTATTTT.

The CDR3 DNA reads TGTGCCAGCAGCTTAGGTGCTTGGGCAGGGGCGGTGGAGACCCAGTACTTC. Amino acids: CASSLGAWAGAVETQYF. The chain carries TRBV11-3 and TRBJ2-5, with D possibly TRBD1 on 6 matching bases. CDR3 size: 17 residues. CDR1 and CDR2 (germline): SGHNT, YENEEA. Trimming took 1 base from V and 5 from J, leaving 20 bases between them.

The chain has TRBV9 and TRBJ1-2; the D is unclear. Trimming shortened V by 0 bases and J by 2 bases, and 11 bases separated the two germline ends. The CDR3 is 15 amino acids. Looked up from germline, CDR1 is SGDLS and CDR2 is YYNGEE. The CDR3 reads CASSVVAEANYGYTF. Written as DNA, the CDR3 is TGTGCCAGCAGCGTAGTGGCCGAGGCCAACTATGGCTACACCTTC.

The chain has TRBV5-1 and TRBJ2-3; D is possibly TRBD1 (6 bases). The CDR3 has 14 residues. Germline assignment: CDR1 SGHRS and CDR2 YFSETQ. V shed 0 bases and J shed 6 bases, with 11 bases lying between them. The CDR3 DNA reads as TGCGCCAGCAGCTTGGAAGGGGGAGCCGATACGCAGTATTTT. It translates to CASSLEGGADTQYF.